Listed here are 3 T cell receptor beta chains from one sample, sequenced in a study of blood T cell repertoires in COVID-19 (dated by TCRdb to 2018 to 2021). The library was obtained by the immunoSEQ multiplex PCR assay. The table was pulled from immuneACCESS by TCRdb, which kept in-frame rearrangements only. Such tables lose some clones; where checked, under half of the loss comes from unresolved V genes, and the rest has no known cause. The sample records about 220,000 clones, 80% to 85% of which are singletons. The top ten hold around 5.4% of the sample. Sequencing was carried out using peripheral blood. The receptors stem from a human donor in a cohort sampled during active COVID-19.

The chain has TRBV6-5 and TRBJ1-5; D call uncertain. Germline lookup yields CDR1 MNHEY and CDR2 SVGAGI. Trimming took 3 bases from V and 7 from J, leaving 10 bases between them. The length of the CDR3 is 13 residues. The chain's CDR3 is CASSYAPRQPQHF. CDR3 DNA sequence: TGTGCCAGCAGTTATGCACCCAGGCAGCCCCAGCATTTT.

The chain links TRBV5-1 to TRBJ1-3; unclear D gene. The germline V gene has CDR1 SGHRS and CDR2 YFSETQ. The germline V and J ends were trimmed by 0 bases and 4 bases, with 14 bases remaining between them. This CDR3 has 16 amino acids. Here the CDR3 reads CASSLALLERGNTIYF. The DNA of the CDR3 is TGCGCCAGCAGCTTGGCCCTGCTCGAGCGGGGAAACACCATATATTTT. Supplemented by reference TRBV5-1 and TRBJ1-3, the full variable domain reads KAGVTQTPRYLIKTRGQQVTLSCSPISGHRSVSWYQQTPGQGLQFLFEYFSETQRNKGNFPGRFSGRQFSNSRSEMNVSTLELGDSALYLCASSLALLERGNTIYFGEGSWLTVV.

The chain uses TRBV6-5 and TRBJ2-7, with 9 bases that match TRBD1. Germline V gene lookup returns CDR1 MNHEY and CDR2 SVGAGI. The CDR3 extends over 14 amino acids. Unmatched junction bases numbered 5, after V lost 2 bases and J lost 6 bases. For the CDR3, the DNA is TGTGCCAGCAGTTACGGGACAGGGTCTGTCGAGCAGTACTTC. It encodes CASSYGTGSVEQYF.